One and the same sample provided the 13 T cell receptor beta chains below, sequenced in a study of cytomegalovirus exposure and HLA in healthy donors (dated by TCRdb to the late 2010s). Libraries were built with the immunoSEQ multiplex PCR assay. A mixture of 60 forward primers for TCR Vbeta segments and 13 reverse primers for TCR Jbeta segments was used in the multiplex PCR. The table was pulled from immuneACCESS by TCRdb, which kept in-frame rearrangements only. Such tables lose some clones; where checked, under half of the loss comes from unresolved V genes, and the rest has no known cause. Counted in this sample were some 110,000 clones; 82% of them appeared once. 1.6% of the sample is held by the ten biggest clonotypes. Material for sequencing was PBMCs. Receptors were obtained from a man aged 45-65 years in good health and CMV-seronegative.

CDR3 DNA sequence: TGTGCCATAGGTCAGGGGATGAGCAATCAGCCCCAGCATTTT. Translation: CAIGQGMSNQPQHF. V usage is TRBV10-3 and J usage is TRBJ1-5, with D perhaps matching TRBD1 (6 bases). Germline V gene sequence: CDR1 ENHRY, CDR2 SYGVKD. The CDR3 runs to 14 residues. The V end lost 9 bases, the J end lost 1 base, and 13 bases lay between the germline ends.

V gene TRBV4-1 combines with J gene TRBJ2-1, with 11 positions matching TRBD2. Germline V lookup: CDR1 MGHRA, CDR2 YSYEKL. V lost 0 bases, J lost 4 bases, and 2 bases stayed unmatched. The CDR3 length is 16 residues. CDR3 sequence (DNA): TGCGCCAGCAGCCAAGATAGCGGGGGGGATTACAATGAGCAGTTCTTC. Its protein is CASSQDSGGDYNEQFF.

CDR3 residues: CASSLASGQGNTEAFF. In DNA, the CDR3 is TGTGCCAGCAGCTTAGCCTCAGGACAGGGGAACACTGAAGCTTTCTTT. The chain couples TRBV11-2 to TRBJ1-1; 8 nucleotides match TRBD1. CDR1 is SGHAT, CDR2 FQNNGV, per germline. This CDR3 contains 16 residues. With V trimmed by 1 base and J by 1 base, 5 bases remained unmatched.

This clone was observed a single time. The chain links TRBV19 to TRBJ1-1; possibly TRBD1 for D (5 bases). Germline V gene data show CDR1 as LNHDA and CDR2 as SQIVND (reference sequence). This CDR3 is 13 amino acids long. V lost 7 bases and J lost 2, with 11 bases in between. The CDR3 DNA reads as TGTGCCAGTACTTCAAGGGGTAACACTGAAGCTTTCTTT. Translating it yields CASTSRGNTEAFF.

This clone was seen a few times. DNA for the CDR3: TGTGCCAGCAGCCTAGCGGGGGACACAGATACGCAGTATTTT. Translated: CASSLAGDTDTQYF. V is TRBV5-4 and J is TRBJ2-3, with TRBD2 matching over 10 bases. Germline assignment: CDR1 SGHNT and CDR2 YYREEE (reference sequence). Trimming removed 4 bases from V and 2 bases from J; junction bases left unmatched: 1. The CDR3 is 14 amino acids.

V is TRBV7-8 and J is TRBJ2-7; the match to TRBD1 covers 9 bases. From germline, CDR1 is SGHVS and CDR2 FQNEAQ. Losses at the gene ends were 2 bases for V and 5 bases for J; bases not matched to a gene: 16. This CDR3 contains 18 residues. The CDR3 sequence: CASSLNRIGDRVLNEQYF. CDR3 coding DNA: TGTGCCAGCAGCTTAAACCGGATTGGGGACAGGGTACTCAACGAGCAGTACTTC.

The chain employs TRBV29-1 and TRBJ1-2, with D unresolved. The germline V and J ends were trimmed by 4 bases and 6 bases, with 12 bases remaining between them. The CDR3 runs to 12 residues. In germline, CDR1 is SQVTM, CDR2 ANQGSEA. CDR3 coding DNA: TGCAGCGTTGGGGCCCTCTTGGATGGCTACACCTTC. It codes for CSVGALLDGYTF.

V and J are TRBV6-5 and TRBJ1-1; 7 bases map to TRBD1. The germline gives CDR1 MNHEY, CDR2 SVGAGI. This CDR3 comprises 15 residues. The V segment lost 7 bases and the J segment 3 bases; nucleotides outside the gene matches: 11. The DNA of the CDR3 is TGTGCCAGCAACGATGACACAGGGGCGGACACTGAAGCTTTCTTT. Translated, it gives CASNDDTGADTEAFF.

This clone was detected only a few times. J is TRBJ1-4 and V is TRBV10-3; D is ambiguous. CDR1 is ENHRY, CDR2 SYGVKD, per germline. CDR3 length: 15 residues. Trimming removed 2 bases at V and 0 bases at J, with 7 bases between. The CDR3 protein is CAISEQSATNEKLFF. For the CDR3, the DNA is TGTGCCATCAGTGAGCAGTCTGCAACTAATGAAAAACTGTTTTTT.

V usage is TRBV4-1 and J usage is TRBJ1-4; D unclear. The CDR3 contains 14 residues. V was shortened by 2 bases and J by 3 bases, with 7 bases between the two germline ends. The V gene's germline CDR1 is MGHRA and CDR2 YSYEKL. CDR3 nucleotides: TGCGCCAGCAGCCAACTAGGCTCTAATGAAAAACTGTTTTTT. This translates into CASSQLGSNEKLFF.

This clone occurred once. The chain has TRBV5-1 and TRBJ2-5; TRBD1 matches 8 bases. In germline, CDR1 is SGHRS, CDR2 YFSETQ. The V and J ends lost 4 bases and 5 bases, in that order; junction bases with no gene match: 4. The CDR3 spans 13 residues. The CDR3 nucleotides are TGCGCCAGCAGCATACAGGGGGACGAGACCCAGTACTTC. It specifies CASSIQGDETQYF.

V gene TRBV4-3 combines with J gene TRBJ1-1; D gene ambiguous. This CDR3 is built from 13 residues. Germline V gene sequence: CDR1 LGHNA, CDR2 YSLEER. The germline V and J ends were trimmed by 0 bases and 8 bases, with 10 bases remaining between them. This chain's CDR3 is CASSQDMAGEAFF. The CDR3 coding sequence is TGCGCCAGCAGCCAAGATATGGCAGGCGAAGCTTTCTTT.

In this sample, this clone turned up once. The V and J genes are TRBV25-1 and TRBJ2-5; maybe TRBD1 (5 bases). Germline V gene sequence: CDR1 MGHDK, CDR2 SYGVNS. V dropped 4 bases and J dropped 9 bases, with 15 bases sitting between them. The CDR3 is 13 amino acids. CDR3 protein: CASSGLAAGSQYF. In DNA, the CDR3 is TGTGCCAGCAGTGGCCTGGCCGCAGGGTCCCAGTACTTC.